This entry lists 25 T cell receptor beta chains sequenced from one sample in a study of beta chain features in type 1 diabetes. Sequenced material consisted of expressed TCRB transcripts (all of the isolated RNA was reverse transcribed). Sequencing was performed with immunoSEQ multiplex PCR; in TCRdb, only in-frame clones are kept and a portion is missing. The top ten hold approximately 0.99% of the sample, which has fewer than 350,000 clones, 7.5% to 9.5% seen once. The sequenced sample was central memory CD4+ T cells from blood. These receptors were obtained from a woman in her late teens or twenties in good health.

The chain joins TRBV5-6 to TRBJ2-5; D remains ambiguous. Germline V gene data show CDR1 as SGHDT and CDR2 as YYEEEE. Trimming left V 4 bases short and J 0 bases short, with 13 bases between. The CDR3 sequence is 15 residues long. Here the CDR3 reads CASSAIARNQETQYF. For the CDR3, the DNA is TGTGCCAGCAGCGCAATCGCTAGGAACCAAGAGACCCAGTACTTC.

In this sample, this clone turned up a few times. The gene calls are TRBV7-3 and TRBJ2-3, with 9 bases matching TRBD1. V trimming: 5 bases; J trimming: 7 bases; junction bases outside the gene matches: 19. CDR1 and CDR2 from the germline V gene are SGHTA and FQGTGA. The CDR3 covers 18 residues. The CDR3 DNA follows: TGTGCCAGCAGCCCTAGGGGCGGGGACAGGGATATGGGAAATACGCAGTATTTT. This sequence encodes CASSPRGGDRDMGNTQYF.

This clone showed up just a few times. J is TRBJ2-7 and V is TRBV14; D possibly corresponds to TRBD2 (6 bases). The germline V gene encodes CDR1 SGHDN and CDR2 FVKESK. The length of the CDR3 is 13 residues. V was shortened by 1 base and J by 6 bases, with 10 bases between the two germline ends. The CDR3, as DNA: TGTGCCAGCAGCCAAGTTTTGGGGGGCGAGCAGTACTTC. It yields the protein CASSQVLGGEQYF.

This clone was recorded a few times. The junction shows a germline mismatch at one end, possibly a read error. The chain uses TRBV27 and TRBJ2-5; D gene ambiguous. The CDR3 runs to 13 residues. CDR1 and CDR2 from the germline V gene are MNHEY and SMNVEV (reference sequence). The CDR3 bases are TGTGCCAGCCTAAGCTTAAACCACGAGACCCAGTACTTC. Amino acids: CASLSLNHETQYF.

There are a few counts of this clone. V usage is TRBV7-9 and J usage is TRBJ1-5, with a tentative D call TRBD1 (5 bases). V dropped 8 bases and J dropped 9 bases, with 23 bases sitting between them. Per germline, CDR1 SEHNR and CDR2 FQNEAQ (reference sequence). The CDR3 covers 15 residues. The CDR3 loop reads CASPQGESKSRPQHF. Here the CDR3 DNA reads TGTGCCAGCCCCCAGGGCGAAAGTAAATCTCGGCCCCAGCATTTT. The complete variable domain, with remaining parts taken from reference TRBV7-9 and TRBJ1-5, reads DTGVSQNPRHKITKRGQNVTFRCDPISEHNRLYWYRQTLGQGPEFLTYFQNEAQLEKSRLLSDRFSAERPKGSFSTLEIQRTEQGDSAMYLCASPQGESKSRPQHFGDGTRLSIL.

The CDR3 DNA reads as TGTGCCAGCAGCTTAGGGACAGGGAGGCCCTACGAGCAGTACTTC. Protein: CASSLGTGRPYEQYF. The chain recombines TRBV11-1 with TRBJ2-7; TRBD1 aligns across 8 bases. The CDR3 has 15 residues. After removal of 1 base from V and 2 bases from J, the junction contained 4 bases not matched to a gene. CDR1 and CDR2 from the germline V gene are SGHAT and FQDESV (reference sequence).

This clone was counted a few times. This chain uses TRBV18 with TRBJ1-1; D gene uncertain. Germline CDR1 KGHSH, CDR2 LQKENI. Deletions cut 1 base from V and 1 base from J, with 7 bases between. The CDR3 extends over 14 amino acids. Here the CDR3 reads CASSPQKKNTEAFF. For the CDR3, the DNA is TGTGCCAGCTCACCACAGAAGAAGAACACTGAAGCTTTCTTT.

This clone was seen a few times. The CDR3 reads CASRPDPHSGGFFHTQYF. Written as DNA, the CDR3 is TGTGCCAGCAGACCGGATCCACATAGCGGGGGGTTTTTCCATACGCAGTATTTT. J is TRBJ2-3 and V is TRBV28; 10 bases are a match to TRBD2. Trimming at V came to 6 bases and at J to 7 bases, leaving 19 bases not matched to a gene. Germline V gives CDR1 MDHEN, CDR2 SYDVKM. The CDR3 runs to 18 residues.

This clone came up a few times. The rearrangement links TRBV27 to TRBJ2-1, with D possibly being TRBD1 or TRBD2 (5 bases each). The ends were cut back, 5 bases at V and 0 bases at J, with 14 bases in the middle. This CDR3 is 16 amino acids long. Per germline, CDR1 MNHEY and CDR2 SMNVEV (reference sequence). CDR3 nucleotides: TGTGCCAGCAGTGGGGCTGGGAGAACCTCCTACAATGAGCAGTTCTTC. The encoded protein is CASSGAGRTSYNEQFF.

This clone appeared a few times. V is TRBV1 and J is TRBJ1-5; the table's D call of TRBD1 was not tested on the DNA. TRBV1 is labeled a pseudogene. The CDR3 totals 15 residues. For the CDR3, the DNA is TGCACCAGCAGCCAAGAGACAGCACCTAATCAGCCCCAGCATTTT. This sequence encodes CTSSQETAPNQPQHF.

This clone appeared a few times. DNA for the CDR3: TGTGCCAGCAGCTTCTATGGACGTTCGAACACCGGGGAGCTGTTTTTT. Its translation: CASSFYGRSNTGELFF. The gene calls are TRBV7-2 and TRBJ2-2, with D unclear. V lost 3 bases and J lost 0, with 11 bases in between. This CDR3 is 16 amino acids long. CDR1 and CDR2 from the germline V gene are SGHTA and FQGNSA.

This clone was counted between two and nine times. This sequence joins TRBV28 and TRBJ1-4, with TRBD1 identical over 8 bases. The CDR3 length is 14 residues. Germline loops: CDR1 MDHEN, CDR2 SYDVKM. V was clipped by 9 bases and J by 2 bases; unmatched bases: 5. The CDR3 DNA is TGTGCCAGTGGACAGGGAGGCACTAATGAAAAACTGTTTTTT. Amino acids: CASGQGGTNEKLFF.

This chain joins TRBV29-1 and TRBJ1-4; D might be TRBD1 (6 bases). The V end was cut by 4 bases, the J end by 8 bases, with 11 bases between. The CDR3 is 12 residues long. Germline assignment: CDR1 SQVTM and CDR2 ANQGSEA. The CDR3 DNA reads TGCAGCGTTGGTACAGGGAGGGAAAAACTGTTTTTT. Translated, it gives CSVGTGREKLFF. The full variable domain, in which reference TRBV29-1 and TRBJ1-4 provide the parts outside the CDR3, is SAVISQKPSRDICQRGTSLTIQCQVDSQVTMMFWYRQQPGQSLTLIATANQGSEATYESGFVIDKFPISRPNLTFSTLTVSNMSPEDSSIYLCSVGTGREKLFFGSGTQLSVL.

This chain links TRBV6-5 with TRBJ1-2; perhaps TRBD1 as D (6 bases). Germline loops: CDR1 MNHEY, CDR2 SVGAGI. CDR3 length: 14 residues. Trimming shortened V by 4 bases and J by 8 bases, and 17 bases separated the two germline ends. DNA of the CDR3: TGTGCCAGCAGTTCCGGACAGTCTCTCCAGGGCTACACCTTC. Amino acids: CASSSGQSLQGYTF.

This clone has just a few counts. The chain employs TRBV28 and TRBJ1-4, with no clear D. Trimming pared 4 bases from V and 5 bases from J, leaving 5 bases between. The CDR3 is made up of 12 amino acids. The germline CDR1 and CDR2 sequences are MDHEN and SYDVKM. The CDR3 reads CASSSVNEKLFF. Written as DNA, the CDR3 is TGTGCCAGCAGTTCCGTAAATGAAAAACTGTTTTTT.

The V call is TRBV19, the J call TRBJ2-5; TRBD2 matches 9 bases. The length of the CDR3 is 16 residues. Per the germline V gene, CDR1 is LNHDA and CDR2 is SQIVND (reference sequence). V lost 7 bases and J lost 5; bases outside the gene matches: 14. The CDR3 DNA follows: TGTGCCAGTACCTCCTCTAGCGGGGCATTTGGGGAGACCCAGTACTTC. Translated, it gives CASTSSSGAFGETQYF.

This clone was picked up many times. The chain joins TRBV7-2 to TRBJ2-1, with 7 bases fitting TRBD1. Germline V gene lookup returns CDR1 SGHTA and CDR2 FQGNSA. CDR3 length: 15 residues. V was clipped by 4 bases and J by 5 bases; unmatched bases: 8. For the CDR3, the DNA is TGTGCCAGCAGCTCCAGACAGGGTTTGGACAATGAGCAGTTCTTC. It encodes CASSSRQGLDNEQFF.

This clone came up a few times. The chain recombines TRBV7-3 with TRBJ1-5; D possibly corresponds to TRBD1 (5 bases). CDR3 length: 14 residues. Germline-derived CDR1 and CDR2 are SGHTA and FQGTGA. With 2 bases removed from V and 6 bases from J, the gap between germline ends came to 11 bases. In nucleotides, the CDR3 is TGTGCCAGCAGCTTACTCATGACAGCTCAGCCCCAGCATTTT. Residues: CASSLLMTAQPQHF.

This clone was seen repeatedly, ten times or more. V gene TRBV7-6 combines with J gene TRBJ2-5; TRBD2 might be the D (5 bases). CDR1 is SGHVS and CDR2 is FNYEAQ in the germline V gene. CDR3 length: 14 residues. Trimming took 5 bases from V and 2 from J, leaving 12 bases between them. CDR3 region: CASSTPTGQETQYF. The CDR3 DNA is TGTGCCAGCAGCACACCCACGGGACAAGAGACCCAGTACTTC.

This clone showed up just a few times. This chain uses TRBV7-9 with TRBJ1-4; no definite D call. Germline CDR1 is SEHNR and CDR2 is FQNEAQ (reference sequence). The V end lost 1 base, the J end lost 8 bases, and 11 bases lay between the germline ends. The length of the CDR3 is 14 residues. CDR3 in amino acids: CASSLVGSGEKLFF. CDR3 DNA sequence: TGTGCCAGCAGCTTAGTGGGGAGCGGAGAAAAACTGTTTTTT.

This clone was seen a few times. The chain combines TRBV5-1 with TRBJ2-1, with D unresolved. V lost 0 bases and J 2 bases, leaving 9 bases between the germline ends. The CDR3 covers 15 residues. Germline V gene lookup returns CDR1 SGHRS and CDR2 YFSETQ. The chain's CDR3 is CASSLGVGTYNEQFF. The CDR3 region has the DNA TGCGCCAGCAGCTTGGGTGTAGGGACCTACAATGAGCAGTTCTTC.

This chain joins TRBV7-9 and TRBJ2-5; D gene uncertain. The germline V and J ends were trimmed by 5 bases and 8 bases, with 9 bases remaining between them. In germline, CDR1 is SEHNR, CDR2 FQNEAQ (reference sequence). CDR3 size: 11 residues. CDR3: CASSDSSTQYF. The CDR3 DNA follows: TGTGCCAGCAGCGATAGCAGTACCCAGTACTTC.

This clone occurred many times. This rearrangement joins TRBV7-3 to TRBJ2-3; no clear D. The CDR3 covers 13 residues. The germline V gene has CDR1 SGHTA and CDR2 FQGTGA. With 5 bases removed from V and 2 bases from J, the gap between germline ends came to 8 bases. CDR3 coding DNA: TGTGCCAGCAGCACCCCAAACACAGATACGCAGTATTTT. It is translated as CASSTPNTDTQYF. The full variable domain, in which reference TRBV7-3 and TRBJ2-3 provide the parts outside the CDR3, is GAGVSQTPSNKVTEKGKYVELRCDPISGHTALYWYRQSLGQGPEFLIYFQGTGAADDSGLPNDRFFAVRPEGSVSTLKIQRTERGDSAVYLCASSTPNTDTQYFGPGTRLTVL.

This clone has only a few counts. The genes are TRBV5-4 and TRBJ2-7; no clear D. The CDR3 runs 14 residues. The germline gives CDR1 SGHNT, CDR2 YYREEE (reference sequence). Trimming shortened V by 5 bases and J by 0 bases, and 12 bases separated the two germline ends. Here the CDR3 reads CASREWGSSYEQYV. The CDR3 nucleotides read TGTGCCAGCAGGGAGTGGGGAAGCTCCTACGAGCAGTACGTC.

This clone occurred a few times. This chain joins TRBV18 and TRBJ2-3; 7 bases are a match to TRBD1. The CDR3 spans 16 residues. V shed 3 bases and J 2 bases; nucleotides not matched to a gene: 8. Looked up from germline, CDR1 is KGHSH and CDR2 is LQKENI. The CDR3 DNA reads TGTGCCAGCTCACCTTTACCGGGACAGACCACAGATACGCAGTATTTT. The encoded protein is CASSPLPGQTTDTQYF.